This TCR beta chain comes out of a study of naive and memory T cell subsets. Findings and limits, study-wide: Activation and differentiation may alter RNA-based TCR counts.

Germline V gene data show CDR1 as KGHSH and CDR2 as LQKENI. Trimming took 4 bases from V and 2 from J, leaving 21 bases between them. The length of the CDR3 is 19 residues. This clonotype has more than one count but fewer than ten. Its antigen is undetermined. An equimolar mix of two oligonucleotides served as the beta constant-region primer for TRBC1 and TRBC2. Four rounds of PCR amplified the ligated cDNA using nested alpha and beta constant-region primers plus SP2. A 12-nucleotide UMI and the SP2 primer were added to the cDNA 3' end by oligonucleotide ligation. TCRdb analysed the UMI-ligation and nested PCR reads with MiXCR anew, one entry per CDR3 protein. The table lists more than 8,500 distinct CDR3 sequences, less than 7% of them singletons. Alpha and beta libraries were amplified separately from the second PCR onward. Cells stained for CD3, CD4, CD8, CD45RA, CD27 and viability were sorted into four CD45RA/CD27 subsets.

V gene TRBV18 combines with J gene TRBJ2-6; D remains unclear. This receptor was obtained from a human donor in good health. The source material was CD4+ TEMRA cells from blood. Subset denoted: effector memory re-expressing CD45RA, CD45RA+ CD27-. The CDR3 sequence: CASSRVSLVNGAGANVLTF. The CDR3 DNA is TGTGCCAGCTCACGGGTCAGCCTAGTAAATGGTGCTGGGGCCAACGTCCTGACTTTC.